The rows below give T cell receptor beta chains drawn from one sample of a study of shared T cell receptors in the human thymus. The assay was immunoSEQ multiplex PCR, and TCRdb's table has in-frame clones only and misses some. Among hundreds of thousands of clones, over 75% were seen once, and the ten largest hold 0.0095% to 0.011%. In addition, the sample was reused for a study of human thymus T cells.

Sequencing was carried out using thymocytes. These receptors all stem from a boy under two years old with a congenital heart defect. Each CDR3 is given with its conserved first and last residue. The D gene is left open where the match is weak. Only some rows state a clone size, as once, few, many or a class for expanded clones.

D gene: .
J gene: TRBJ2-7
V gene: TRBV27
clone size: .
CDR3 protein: CASSLTGRTYEQYF
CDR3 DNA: TGTGCCAGCAGTTTGACAGGGAGGACCTACGAGCAGTACTTC

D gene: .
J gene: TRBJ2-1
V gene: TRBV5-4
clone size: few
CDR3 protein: CASSHYQTYNEQFF
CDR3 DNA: TGTGCCAGCAGTCACTATCAGACCTACAATGAGCAGTTCTTC

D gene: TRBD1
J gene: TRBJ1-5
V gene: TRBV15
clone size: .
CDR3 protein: CATSRNPGHRGGNGNQPQHF
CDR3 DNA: TGTGCCACCAGCAGAAATCCGGGACACAGGGGGGGGAATGGCAATCAGCCCCAGCATTTT

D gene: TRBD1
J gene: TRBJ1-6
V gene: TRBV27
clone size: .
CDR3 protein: CASSPTGTGYNSPLHF
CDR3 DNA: TGTGCCAGCAGCCCGACGGGGACAGGTTATAATTCACCCCTCCACTTT

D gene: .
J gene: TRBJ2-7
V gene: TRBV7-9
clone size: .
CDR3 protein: CASSFGGSPHEQYF
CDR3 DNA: TGTGCCAGCAGCTTTGGTGGGAGCCCCCACGAGCAGTACTTC

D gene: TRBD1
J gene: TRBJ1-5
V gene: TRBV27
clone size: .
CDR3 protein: CASSLYRGGTTNQPQHF
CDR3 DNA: TGTGCCAGCAGTTTATACAGGGGAGGCACAACCAATCAGCCCCAGCATTTT

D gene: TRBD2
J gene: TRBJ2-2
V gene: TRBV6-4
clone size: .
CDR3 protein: CASSALAGGHTGELFF
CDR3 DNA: TGTGCCAGCAGTGCGCTAGCGGGAGGGCACACCGGGGAGCTGTTTTTT

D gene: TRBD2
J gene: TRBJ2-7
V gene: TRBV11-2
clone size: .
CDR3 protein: CASSSTPGLGAWEQYF
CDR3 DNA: TGTGCCAGCAGCTCGACGCCGGGACTAGGGGCCTGGGAGCAGTACTTC

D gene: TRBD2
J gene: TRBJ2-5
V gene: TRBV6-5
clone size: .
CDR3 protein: CASRSSGREQETQYF
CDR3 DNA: TGTGCCAGCAGATCTAGCGGGAGGGAACAAGAGACCCAGTACTTC

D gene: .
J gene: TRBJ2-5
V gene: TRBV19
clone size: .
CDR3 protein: CASSSTTQETQYF
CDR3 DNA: TGTGCCAGTAGTAGTACTACTCAAGAGACCCAGTACTTC

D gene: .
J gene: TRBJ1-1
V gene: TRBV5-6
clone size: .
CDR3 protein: CASSLGQCFFTEAFF
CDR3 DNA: TGTGCCAGCAGCTTGGGACAGTGTTTCTTCACTGAAGCTTTCTTT

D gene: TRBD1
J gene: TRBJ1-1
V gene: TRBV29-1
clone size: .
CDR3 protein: CSVVRDRTPNTEAFF
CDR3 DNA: TGCAGCGTGGTACGGGACAGAACCCCGAACACTGAAGCTTTCTTT

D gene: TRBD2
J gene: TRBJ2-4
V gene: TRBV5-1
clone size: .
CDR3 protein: CASSTTSGVSKNIQYF
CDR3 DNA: TGCGCCAGCAGCACGACTAGCGGGGTCTCCAAAAACATTCAGTACTTC

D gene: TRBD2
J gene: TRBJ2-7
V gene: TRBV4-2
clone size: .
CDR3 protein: CASSPNPPGLAGKNPYEQYF
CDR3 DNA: TGTGCCAGCAGCCCCAACCCACCGGGACTAGCGGGGAAAAATCCCTACGAGCAGTACTTC

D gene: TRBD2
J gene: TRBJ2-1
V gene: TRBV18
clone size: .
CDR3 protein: CASSLEGTSGRLEFF
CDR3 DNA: TGTGCCAGCTCGCTAGAAGGCACTAGCGGGAGACTAGAGTTCTTC

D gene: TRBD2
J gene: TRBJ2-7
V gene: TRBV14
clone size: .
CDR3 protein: CASRREQEGEPSYEQYF
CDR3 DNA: TGTGCCAGCAGGCGGGAGCAGGAGGGCGAACCTTCCTACGAGCAGTACTTC

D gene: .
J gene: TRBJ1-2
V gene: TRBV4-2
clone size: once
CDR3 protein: CASSQAGGSSYGYTF
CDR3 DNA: TGTGCCAGCAGCCAAGCCGGGGGGAGTAGCTATGGCTACACCTTC

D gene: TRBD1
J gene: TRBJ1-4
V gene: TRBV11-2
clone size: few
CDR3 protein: CASSPQGGRGTNEKLFF
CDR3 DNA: TGTGCCAGCAGCCCCCAGGGGGGCAGGGGAACTAATGAAAAACTGTTTTTT

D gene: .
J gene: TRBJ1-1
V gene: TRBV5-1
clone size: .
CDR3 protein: CASSQGKGQQNTEAFF
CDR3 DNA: TGCGCCAGCAGCCAGGGAAAAGGACAACAAAACACTGAAGCTTTCTTT

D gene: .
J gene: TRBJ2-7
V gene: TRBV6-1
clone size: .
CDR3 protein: CASRVAPSYEQYF
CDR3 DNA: TGTGCCAGCAGGGTGGCTCCCAGCTACGAGCAGTACTTC

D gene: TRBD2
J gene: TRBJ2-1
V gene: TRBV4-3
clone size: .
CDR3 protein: CASSQDLVAGGYNEQFF
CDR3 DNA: TGCGCCAGCAGCCAAGATTTGGTAGCGGGAGGGTACAATGAGCAGTTCTTC

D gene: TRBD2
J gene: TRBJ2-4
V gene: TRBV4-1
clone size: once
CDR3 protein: CASSPGRAGNIQYF
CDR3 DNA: TGCGCCAGCAGCCCCGGGAGGGCCGGGAACATTCAGTACTTC

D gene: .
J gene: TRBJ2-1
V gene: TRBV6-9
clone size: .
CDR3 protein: CASPPGPNEQFF
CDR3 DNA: TGTGCCAGCCCCCCAGGTCCGAATGAGCAGTTCTTC

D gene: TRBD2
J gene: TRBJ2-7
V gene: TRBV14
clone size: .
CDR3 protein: CASSPNYREGRHEQYF
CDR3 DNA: TGTGCCAGCAGCCCCAACTACCGGGAGGGAAGGCACGAGCAGTACTTC

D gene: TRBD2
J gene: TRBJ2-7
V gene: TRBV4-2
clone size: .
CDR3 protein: CASSQDPELAGVPYEQYF
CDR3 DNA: TGTGCCAGCAGCCAAGATCCGGAACTAGCGGGAGTTCCCTACGAGCAGTACTTC

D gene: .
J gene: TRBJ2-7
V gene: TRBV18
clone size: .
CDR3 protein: CASSPQSGFKYEQYF
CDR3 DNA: TGTGCCAGCTCACCACAGAGCGGGTTTAAATACGAGCAGTACTTC

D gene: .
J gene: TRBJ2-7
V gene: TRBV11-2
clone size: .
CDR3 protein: CASSLWGVWDSYEQYF
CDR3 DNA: TGTGCCAGCAGCCTATGGGGGGTGTGGGACTCCTACGAGCAGTACTTC

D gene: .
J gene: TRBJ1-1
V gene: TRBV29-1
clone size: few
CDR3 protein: CSVGPFRGAGINTEAFF
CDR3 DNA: TGCAGCGTTGGCCCCTTTCGAGGCGCGGGGATTAACACTGAAGCTTTCTTT

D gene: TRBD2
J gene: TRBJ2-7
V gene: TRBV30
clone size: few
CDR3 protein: CAWSREGHEQYF
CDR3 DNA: TGTGCCTGGAGCAGGGAGGGGCACGAGCAGTACTTC

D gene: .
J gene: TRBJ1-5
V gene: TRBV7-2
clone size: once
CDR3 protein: CASSLVHPNQPQHF
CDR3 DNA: TGTGCCAGCAGCTTAGTACACCCCAATCAGCCCCAGCATTTT

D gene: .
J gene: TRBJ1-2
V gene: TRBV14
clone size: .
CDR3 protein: CASSQDQGSSNYGYTF
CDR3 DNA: TGTGCCAGCAGCCAAGACCAGGGCAGCTCTAACTATGGCTACACCTTC

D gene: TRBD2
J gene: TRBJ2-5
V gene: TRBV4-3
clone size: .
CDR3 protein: CASSQDGLASPQYF
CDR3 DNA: TGCGCCAGCAGCCAGGACGGACTAGCGTCGCCCCAGTACTTC

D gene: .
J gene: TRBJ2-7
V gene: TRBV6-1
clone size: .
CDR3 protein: CASSDPPSPYEQYF
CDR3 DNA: TGTGCCAGCAGTGATCCGCCCAGTCCCTACGAGCAGTACTTC

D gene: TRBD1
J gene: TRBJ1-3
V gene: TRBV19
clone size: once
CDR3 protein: CASRPPGQGPGNTIYF
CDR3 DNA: TGTGCCAGCCGCCCCCCAGGACAGGGCCCTGGAAACACCATATATTTT

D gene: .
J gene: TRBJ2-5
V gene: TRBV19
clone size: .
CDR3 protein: CASRPTPLEGEVEETQYF
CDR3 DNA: TGTGCCAGTAGACCAACCCCTCTGGAGGGAGAAGTCGAAGAGACCCAGTACTTC

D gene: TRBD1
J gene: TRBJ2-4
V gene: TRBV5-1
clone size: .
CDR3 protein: CASSQRDRGTRAKNIQYF
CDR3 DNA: TGCGCCAGCAGCCAGCGGGACAGGGGGACAAGAGCCAAAAACATTCAGTACTTC

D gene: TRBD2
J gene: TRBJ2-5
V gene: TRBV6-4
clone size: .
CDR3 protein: CASSDSRTSAQETQYF
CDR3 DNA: TGTGCCAGCAGTGACTCTCGTACTAGCGCTCAAGAGACCCAGTACTTC

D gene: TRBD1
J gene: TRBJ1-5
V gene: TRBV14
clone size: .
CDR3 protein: CASSPTGGDQPQHF
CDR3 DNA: TGTGCCAGCAGCCCGACAGGGGGAGATCAGCCCCAGCATTTT

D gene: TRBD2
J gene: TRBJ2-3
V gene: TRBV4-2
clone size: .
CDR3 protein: CASSQDLPAGSTDTQYF
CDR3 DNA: TGTGCCAGCAGCCAAGATCTACCAGCGGGGAGCACAGATACGCAGTATTTT

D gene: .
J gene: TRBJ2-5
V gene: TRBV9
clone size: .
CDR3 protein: CASSPQGLAEETQYF
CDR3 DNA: TGTGCCAGCAGCCCCCAGGGGCTAGCGGAAGAGACCCAGTACTTC

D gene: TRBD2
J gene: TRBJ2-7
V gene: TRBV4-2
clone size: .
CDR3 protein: CASSRKTRASGSYEQYF
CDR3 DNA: TGTGCCAGCAGCCGGAAGACGAGGGCTAGCGGTTCCTACGAGCAGTACTTC

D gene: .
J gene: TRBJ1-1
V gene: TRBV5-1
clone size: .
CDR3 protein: CASSLEEGMNTEAFF
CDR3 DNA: TGCGCCAGCAGCTTGGAGGAGGGCATGAACACTGAAGCTTTCTTT